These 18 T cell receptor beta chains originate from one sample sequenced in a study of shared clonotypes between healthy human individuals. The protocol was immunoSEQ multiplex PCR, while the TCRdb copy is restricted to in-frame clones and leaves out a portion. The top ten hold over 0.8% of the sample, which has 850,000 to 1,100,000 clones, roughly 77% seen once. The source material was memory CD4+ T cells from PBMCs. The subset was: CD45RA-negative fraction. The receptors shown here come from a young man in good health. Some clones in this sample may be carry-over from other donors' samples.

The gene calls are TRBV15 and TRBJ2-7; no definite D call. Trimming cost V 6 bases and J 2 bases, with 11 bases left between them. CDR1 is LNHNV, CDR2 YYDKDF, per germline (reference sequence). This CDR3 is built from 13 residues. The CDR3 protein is CATSQGQAYEQYF. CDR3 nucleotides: TGTGCCACCAGTCAAGGGCAGGCCTACGAGCAGTACTTC.

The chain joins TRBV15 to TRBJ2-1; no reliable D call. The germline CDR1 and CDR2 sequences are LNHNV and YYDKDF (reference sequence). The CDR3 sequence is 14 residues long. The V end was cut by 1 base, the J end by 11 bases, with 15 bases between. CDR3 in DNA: TGTGCCACCAGCAGAGTTGGGCGTGTATGGCAGCAGTTCTTC. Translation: CATSRVGRVWQQFF.

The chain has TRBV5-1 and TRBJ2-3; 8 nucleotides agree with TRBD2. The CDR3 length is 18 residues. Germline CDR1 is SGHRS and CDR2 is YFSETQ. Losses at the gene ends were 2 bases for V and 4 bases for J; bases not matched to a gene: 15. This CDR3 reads CASSFIAGFVRGADTQYF. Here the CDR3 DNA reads TGCGCCAGCAGCTTCATAGCGGGATTCGTCAGGGGAGCAGATACGCAGTATTTT.

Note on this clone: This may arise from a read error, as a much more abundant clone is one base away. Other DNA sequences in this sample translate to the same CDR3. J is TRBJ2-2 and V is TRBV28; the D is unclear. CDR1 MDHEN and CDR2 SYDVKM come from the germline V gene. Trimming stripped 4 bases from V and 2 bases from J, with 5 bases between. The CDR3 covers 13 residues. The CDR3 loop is CASSSRNTGELFF. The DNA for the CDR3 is TGTGCCAGCAGTTCCAGAAACACCGGGGAGCTGTTTTTT.

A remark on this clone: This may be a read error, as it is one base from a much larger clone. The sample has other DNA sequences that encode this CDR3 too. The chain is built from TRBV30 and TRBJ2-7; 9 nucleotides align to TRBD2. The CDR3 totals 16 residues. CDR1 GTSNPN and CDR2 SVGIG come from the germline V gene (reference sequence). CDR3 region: CAWSLYVTSGSYEQYF. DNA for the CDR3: TGTGCCTGGAGTCTATATGTGACTAGCGGTTCCTACGAGCAGTACTTT.

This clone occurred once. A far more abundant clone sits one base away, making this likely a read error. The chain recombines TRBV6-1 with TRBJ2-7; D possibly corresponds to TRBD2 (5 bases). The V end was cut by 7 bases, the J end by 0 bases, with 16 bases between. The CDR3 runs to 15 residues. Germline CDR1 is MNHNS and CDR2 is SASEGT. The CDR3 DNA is TGTGCCAGCACTGAGGGTACAGAGTCCTCCTACGAGCAGTACTTC. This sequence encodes CASTEGTESSYEQYF.

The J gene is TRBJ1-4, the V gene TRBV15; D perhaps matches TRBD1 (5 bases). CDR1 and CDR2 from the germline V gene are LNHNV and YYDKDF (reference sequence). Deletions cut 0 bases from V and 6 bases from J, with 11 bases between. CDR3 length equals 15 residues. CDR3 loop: CATSRDGGVDEKLFF. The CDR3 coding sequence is TGTGCCACCAGCAGAGATGGGGGTGTTGATGAAAAACTGTTTTTT.

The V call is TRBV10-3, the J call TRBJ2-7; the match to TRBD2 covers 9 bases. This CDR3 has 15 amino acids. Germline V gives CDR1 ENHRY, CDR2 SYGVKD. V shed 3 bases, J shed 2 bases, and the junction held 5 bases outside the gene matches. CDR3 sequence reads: CAISDGTSSPYEQYF. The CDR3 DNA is TGTGCCATCAGTGACGGGACTAGCTCCCCCTACGAGCAGTACTTC.

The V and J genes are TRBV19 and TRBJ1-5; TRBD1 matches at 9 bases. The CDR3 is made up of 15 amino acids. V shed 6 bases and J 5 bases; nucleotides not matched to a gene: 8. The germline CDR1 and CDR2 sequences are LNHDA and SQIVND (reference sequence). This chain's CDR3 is CASRSGTGSDQPQHF. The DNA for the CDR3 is TGTGCCAGTAGATCCGGGACAGGGTCGGATCAGCCCCAGCATTTT.

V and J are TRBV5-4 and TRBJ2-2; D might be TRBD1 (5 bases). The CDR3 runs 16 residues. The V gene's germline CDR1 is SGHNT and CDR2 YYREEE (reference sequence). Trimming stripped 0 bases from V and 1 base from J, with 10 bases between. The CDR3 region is CASSLGAGLNTGELFF. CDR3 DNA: TGTGCCAGCAGCTTGGGAGCAGGGTTGAACACCGGGGAGCTGTTTTTT.

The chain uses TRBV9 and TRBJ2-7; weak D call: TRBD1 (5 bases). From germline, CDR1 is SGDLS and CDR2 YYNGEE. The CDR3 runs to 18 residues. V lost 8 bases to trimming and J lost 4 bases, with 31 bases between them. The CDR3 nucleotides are TGTGCCAGACCGGAAGGGGCTCCGTTGGTTATCTTCGTATACGAGCAGTACTTC. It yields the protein CARPEGAPLVIFVYEQYF.

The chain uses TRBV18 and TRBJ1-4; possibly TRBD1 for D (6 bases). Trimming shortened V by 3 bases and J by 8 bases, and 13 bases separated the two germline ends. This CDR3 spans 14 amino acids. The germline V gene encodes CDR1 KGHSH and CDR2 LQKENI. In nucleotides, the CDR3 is TGTGCCAGCTCACCGGTAGGGGGGAGCGAAAAACTGTTTTTT. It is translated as CASSPVGGSEKLFF.

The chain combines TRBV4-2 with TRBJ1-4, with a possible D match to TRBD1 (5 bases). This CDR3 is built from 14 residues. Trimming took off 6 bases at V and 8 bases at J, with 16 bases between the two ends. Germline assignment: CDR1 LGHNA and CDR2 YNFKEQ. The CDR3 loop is CASRDGTGGEKLFF. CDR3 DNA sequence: TGTGCCAGCAGGGACGGGACGGGTGGGGAAAAACTGTTTTTT.

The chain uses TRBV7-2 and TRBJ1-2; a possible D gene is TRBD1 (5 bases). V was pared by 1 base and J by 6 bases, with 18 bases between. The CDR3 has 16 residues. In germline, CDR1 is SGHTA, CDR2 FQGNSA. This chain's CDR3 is CASSLGRQGLRDGYTF. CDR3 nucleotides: TGTGCCAGCAGCTTAGGGAGGCAGGGACTTCGGGATGGCTACACCTTC.

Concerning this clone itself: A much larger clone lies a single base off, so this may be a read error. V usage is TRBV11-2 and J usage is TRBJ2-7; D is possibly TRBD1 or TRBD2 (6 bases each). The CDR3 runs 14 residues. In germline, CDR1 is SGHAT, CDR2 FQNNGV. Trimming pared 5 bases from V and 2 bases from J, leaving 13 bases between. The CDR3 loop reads CASSVQGLTYEQYF. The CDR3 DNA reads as TGTGCCAGCAGCGTACAGGGACTCACCTACGAGCAGTACTTC.

The CDR3 sequence: CASSWGRNNQPQHF. Here the CDR3 DNA reads TGTGCCAGCAGTTGGGGACGGAACAATCAGCCCCAGCATTTT. The chain carries TRBV6-6 and TRBJ1-5, with D perhaps matching TRBD1 (5 bases). V was cut by 4 bases and J by 3 bases, with 10 bases left in between. Germline CDR1 MNHNY, CDR2 SVGAGI (reference sequence). The CDR3 extends over 14 amino acids.

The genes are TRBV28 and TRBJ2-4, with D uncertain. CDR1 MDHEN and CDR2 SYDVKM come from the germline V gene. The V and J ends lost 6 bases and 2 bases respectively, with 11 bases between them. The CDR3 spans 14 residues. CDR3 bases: TGTGCCAGCAGCCCCAGATCGCCCAAAAACATTCAGTACTTC. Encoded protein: CASSPRSPKNIQYF.

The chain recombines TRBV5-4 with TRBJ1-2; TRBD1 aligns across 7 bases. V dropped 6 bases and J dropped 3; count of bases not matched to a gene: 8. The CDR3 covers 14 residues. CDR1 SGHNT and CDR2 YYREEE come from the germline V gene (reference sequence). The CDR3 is CASKPSTGDYGYTF. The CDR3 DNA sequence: TGTGCCAGCAAACCGAGTACAGGGGACTATGGCTACACCTTC.